The clone carrying this TCR beta chain has at least ten counts. The time point was: sample taken at primary tumor resection. The authors sequenced whole RNA from tumor, nontumor lung or frozen PBMC without sorting. Germline assignment: CDR1 SGHVS and CDR2 FQNEAQ. The CDR3 sequence is 16 residues long. Trimming cost V 5 bases and J 0 bases, with 13 bases left between them. MiXCR, run by TCRdb on the 5' RACE reads, gives a single entry per CDR3 protein. The data show approximately 82,000 distinct CDR3 sequences, roughly 12% seen once. The data stem from a study of spatial heterogeneity in lung cancer. The rearrangement links TRBV7-8 to TRBJ1-4; D not resolved. The TCR was taken from a male donor with early-stage non-small cell lung cancer. Specimen: PBMCs, collected at surgery. The DNA of the CDR3 is TGTGCCAGCAGCCCCGGGAGCGGGGCAACTAATGAAAAACTGTTTTTT. The encoded protein is CASSPGSGATNEKLFF.